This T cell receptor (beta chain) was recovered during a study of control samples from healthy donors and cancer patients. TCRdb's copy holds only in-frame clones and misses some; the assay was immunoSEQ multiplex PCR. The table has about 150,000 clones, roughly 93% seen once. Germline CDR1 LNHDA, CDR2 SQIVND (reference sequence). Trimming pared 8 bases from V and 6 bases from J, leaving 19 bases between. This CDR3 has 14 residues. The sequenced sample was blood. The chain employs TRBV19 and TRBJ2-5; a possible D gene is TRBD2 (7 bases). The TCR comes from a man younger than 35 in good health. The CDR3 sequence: CASGGGSSWKTQYF. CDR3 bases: TGTGCCAGTGGGGGGGGCAGCTCCTGGAAGACCCAGTACTTC.